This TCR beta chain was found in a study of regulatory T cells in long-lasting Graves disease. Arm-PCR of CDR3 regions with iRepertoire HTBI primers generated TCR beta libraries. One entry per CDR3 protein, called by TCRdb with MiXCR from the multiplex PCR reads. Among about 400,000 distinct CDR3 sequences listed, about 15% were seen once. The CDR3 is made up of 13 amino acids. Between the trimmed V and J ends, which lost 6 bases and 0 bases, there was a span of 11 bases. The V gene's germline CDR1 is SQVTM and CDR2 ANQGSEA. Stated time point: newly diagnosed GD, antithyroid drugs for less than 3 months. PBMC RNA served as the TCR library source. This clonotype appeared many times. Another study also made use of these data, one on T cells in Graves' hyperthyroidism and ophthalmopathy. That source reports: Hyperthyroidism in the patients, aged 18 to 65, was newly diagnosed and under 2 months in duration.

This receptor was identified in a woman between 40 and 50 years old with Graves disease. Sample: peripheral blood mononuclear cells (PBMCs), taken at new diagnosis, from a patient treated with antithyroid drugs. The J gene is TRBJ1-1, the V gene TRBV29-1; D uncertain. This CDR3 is CSVRPQVNTEAFF. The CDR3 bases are TGCAGCGTACGCCCTCAAGTGAACACTGAAGCTTTCTTT.